A single sample gave rise to the 8 T cell receptor beta chains below, sequenced in a study of T cell responses to AZD1222 COVID-19 vaccine (dated by TCRdb to the early 2020s). In the paper's terms, the time point label means: baseline before first vaccination. Library creation used the immunoSEQ multiplex PCR assay. This immuneACCESS table, as held by TCRdb, lists in-frame sequences with V and J called but not all clones. Of the missing ones, under half trace to an unresolved V gene in checked studies; the others have no known cause. The sample table lists 100,000 or so clones, around 90% of them with a count of one. Of the sample, less than 3.5% falls within the top ten clones. Sequences were derived from peripheral blood, sampled on day 0 of AZD1222 vaccination. These receptors were collected from an adult in good health.

The chain joins TRBV5-4 to TRBJ2-3; tentative D call: TRBD2 (6 bases). This CDR3 is 15 amino acids long. The germline gives CDR1 SGHNT, CDR2 YYREEE (reference sequence). Trimming cost V 4 bases and J 0 bases, with 12 bases left between them. This CDR3 is CASSPEGASTDTQYF. CDR3 sequence (DNA): TGTGCCAGCAGCCCGGAGGGTGCCAGCACAGATACGCAGTATTTT.

The chain is built from TRBV11-2 and TRBJ2-2; D not resolved. The CDR3 runs 15 residues. CDR1 is SGHAT, CDR2 FQNNGV, per germline. Trimming took 0 bases from V and 4 from J, leaving 9 bases between them. CDR3 nucleotides: TGTGCCAGCAGCTTAGACTATGGGTCCACCGGGGAGCTGTTTTTT. It is translated as CASSLDYGSTGELFF. Using reference TRBV11-2 and TRBJ2-2 for the parts outside the CDR3, the full variable domain is EAGVAQSPRYKIIEKRQSVAFWCNPISGHATLYWYQQILGQGPKLLIQFQNNGVVDDSQLPKDRFSAERLKGVDSTLKIQPAKLEDSAVYLCASSLDYGSTGELFFGEGSRLTVL.

The V and J genes are TRBV28 and TRBJ2-3; TRBD2 might be the D (6 bases). Germline V gene sequence: CDR1 MDHEN, CDR2 SYDVKM. CDR3 length: 15 residues. V gave up 3 bases and J gave up 2 bases, with 12 bases separating them. CDR3 in amino acids: CASSFVSGFTDTQYF. The CDR3 DNA reads TGTGCCAGCAGTTTCGTCAGCGGGTTCACAGATACGCAGTATTTT.

This clone was observed once. This chain connects TRBV10-1 to TRBJ1-1; D uncertain. CDR1 WNHNN and CDR2 SYGVQD come from the germline V gene (reference sequence). Trimming shortened V by 7 bases and J by 5 bases, and 8 bases separated the two germline ends. The length of the CDR3 is 11 residues. As DNA, the CDR3 is TGCGCCAGCATCGAGGTAACTGAAGCTTTCTTT. Protein: CASIEVTEAFF.

CDR3 sequence (DNA): TGCGCCGGCCCGGGGGGGTCCTACGAGCAGTACGTC. Amino acids: CAGPGGSYEQYV. J is TRBJ2-7 and V is TRBV10-1; 8 bases match TRBD2. Per germline, CDR1 WNHNN and CDR2 SYGVQD (reference sequence). CDR3 length: 12 amino acids. J was trimmed by 1 base and V by 11 bases; bases with no gene match: 4.

The CDR3 region is CATSDWGGRGTDTQYF. The CDR3 coding sequence is TGTGCCACCAGTGATTGGGGGGGGCGCGGCACAGATACGCAGTATTTT. The chain joins TRBV24-1 to TRBJ2-3; a possible D gene is TRBD2 (7 bases). This CDR3 is 16 amino acids long. Trimming left V 2 bases short and J 1 base short, with 12 bases between. CDR1 and CDR2 (germline): KGHDR, SFDVKD.

This chain joins TRBV7-9 and TRBJ1-4, with D tentatively TRBD1 (6 bases). Germline CDR1 is SEHNR and CDR2 is FQNEAQ (reference sequence). Trimming removed 1 base at V and 5 bases at J, with 8 bases between. The CDR3 length is 14 residues. The CDR3 coding sequence is TGTGCCAGCAGCTTAGACAGGGCGAATGAAAAACTGTTTTTT. Protein: CASSLDRANEKLFF.

This chain joins TRBV7-9 and TRBJ1-2; perhaps TRBD1 as D (6 bases). V lost 5 bases and J lost 4, with 14 bases in between. The length of the CDR3 is 14 residues. In germline, CDR1 is SEHNR, CDR2 FQNEAQ (reference sequence). CDR3 DNA: TGTGCCAGCAGCGAAAGACAGGAAGGCTATGGCTACACCTTC. This encodes CASSERQEGYGYTF.